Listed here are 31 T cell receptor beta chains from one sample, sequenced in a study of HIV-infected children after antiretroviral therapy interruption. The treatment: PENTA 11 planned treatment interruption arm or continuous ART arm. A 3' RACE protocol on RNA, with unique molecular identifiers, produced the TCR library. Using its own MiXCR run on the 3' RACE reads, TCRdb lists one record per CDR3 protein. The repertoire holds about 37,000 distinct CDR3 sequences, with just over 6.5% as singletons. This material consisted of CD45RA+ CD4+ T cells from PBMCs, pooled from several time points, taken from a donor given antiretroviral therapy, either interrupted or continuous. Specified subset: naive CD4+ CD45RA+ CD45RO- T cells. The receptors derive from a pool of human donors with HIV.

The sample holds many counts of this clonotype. CDR3 residues: CASSLGAGGSYEQYF. CDR3 nucleotides: TGTGCCAGCAGCTTAGGGGCTGGGGGCAGCTACGAGCAGTACTTC. The genes are TRBV7-8 and TRBJ2-7; D might be TRBD1 (6 bases). V gave up 1 base and J gave up 3 bases, with 13 bases separating them. The V gene's germline CDR1 is SGHVS and CDR2 FQNEAQ. The CDR3 runs to 15 residues.

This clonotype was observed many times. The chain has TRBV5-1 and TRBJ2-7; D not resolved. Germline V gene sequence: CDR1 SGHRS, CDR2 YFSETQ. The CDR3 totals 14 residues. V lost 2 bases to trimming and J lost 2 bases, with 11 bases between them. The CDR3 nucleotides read TGCGCCAGCAGCTTCGAAGAGGCAACCTACGAGCAGTACTTC. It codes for CASSFEEATYEQYF.

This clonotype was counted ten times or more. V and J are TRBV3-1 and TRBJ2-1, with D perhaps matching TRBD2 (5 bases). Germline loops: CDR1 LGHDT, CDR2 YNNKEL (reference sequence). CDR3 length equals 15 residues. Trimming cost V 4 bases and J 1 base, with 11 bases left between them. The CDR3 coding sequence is TGTGCCAGCAGCCCGATAGAGGGTTCCTACAATGAGCAGTTCTTC. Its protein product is CASSPIEGSYNEQFF.

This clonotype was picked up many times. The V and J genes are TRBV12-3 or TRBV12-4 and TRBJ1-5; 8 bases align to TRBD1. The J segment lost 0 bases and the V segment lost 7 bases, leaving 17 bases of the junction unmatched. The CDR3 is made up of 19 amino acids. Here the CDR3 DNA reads TGTGCCAGCACCCCCCAATCTCGGACAGGGCGGAATAGCAATCAGCCCCAGCATTTT. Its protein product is CASTPQSRTGRNSNQPQHF.

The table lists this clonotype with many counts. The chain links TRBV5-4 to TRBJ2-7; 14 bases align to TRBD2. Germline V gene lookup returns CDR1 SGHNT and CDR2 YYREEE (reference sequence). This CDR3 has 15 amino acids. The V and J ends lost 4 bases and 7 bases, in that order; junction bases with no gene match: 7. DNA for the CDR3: TGTGCCAGCAGCCCGGGGACTAGCGGGAGCGGGGAGCAGTACTTC. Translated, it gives CASSPGTSGSGEQYF.

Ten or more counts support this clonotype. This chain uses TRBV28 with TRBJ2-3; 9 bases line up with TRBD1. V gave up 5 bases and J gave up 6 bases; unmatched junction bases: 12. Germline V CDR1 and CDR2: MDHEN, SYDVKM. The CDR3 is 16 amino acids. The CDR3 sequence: CASSPPGTGKFDTQYF. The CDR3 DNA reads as TGTGCCAGCAGTCCTCCCGGGACAGGGAAGTTCGATACGCAGTATTTT.

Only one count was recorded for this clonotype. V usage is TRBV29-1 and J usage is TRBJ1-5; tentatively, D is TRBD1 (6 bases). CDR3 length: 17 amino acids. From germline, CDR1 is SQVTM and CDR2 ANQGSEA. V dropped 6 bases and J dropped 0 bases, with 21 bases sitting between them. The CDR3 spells CSVIGNRDLDSNQPQHF. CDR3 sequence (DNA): TGCAGCGTGATAGGTAACAGGGATCTCGATAGCAATCAGCCCCAGCATTTT.

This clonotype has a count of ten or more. CDR3 in amino acids: CASSQGTGGSEQYF. The DNA for the CDR3 is TGTGCCAGCAGCCAAGGGACAGGGGGTAGTGAACAGTACTTC. The rearrangement links TRBV3-2 to TRBJ2-7; no check of the table's D call, TRBD1, against the DNA was made. TRBV3-2 is a recognized pseudogene. The CDR3 loop spans 14 amino acids.

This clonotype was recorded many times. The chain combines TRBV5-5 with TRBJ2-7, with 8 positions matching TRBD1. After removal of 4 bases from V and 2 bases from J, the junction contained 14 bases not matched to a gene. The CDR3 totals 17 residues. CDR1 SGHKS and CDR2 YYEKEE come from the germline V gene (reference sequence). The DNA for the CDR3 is TGTGCCAGCAGCCAGGTATTTCGGACAGGGAAGCCCTACGAGCAGTACTTC. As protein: CASSQVFRTGKPYEQYF.

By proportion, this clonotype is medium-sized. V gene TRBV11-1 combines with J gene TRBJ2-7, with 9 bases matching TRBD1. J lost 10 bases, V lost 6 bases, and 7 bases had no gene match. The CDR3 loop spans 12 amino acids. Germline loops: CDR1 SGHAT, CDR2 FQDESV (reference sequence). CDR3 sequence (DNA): TGTGCCAGCAGTTACAGGGGGCCCGAACAGTACTTC. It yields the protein CASSYRGPEQYF.

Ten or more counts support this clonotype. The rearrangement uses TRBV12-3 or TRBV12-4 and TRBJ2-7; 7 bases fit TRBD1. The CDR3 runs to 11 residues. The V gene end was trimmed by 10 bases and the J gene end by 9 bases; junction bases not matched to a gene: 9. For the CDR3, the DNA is TGTGCCACCTCCCAGGGGGTCGGGCAGTACTTC. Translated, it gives CATSQGVGQYF.

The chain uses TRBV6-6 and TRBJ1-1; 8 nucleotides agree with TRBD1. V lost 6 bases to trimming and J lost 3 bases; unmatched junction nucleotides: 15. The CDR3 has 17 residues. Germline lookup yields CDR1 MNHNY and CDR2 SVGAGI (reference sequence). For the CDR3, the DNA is TGTGCCAGCAGGAAAAATCAGGGGGCTGAGAGGGACACTGAAGCTTTCTTT. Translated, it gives CASRKNQGAERDTEAFF.

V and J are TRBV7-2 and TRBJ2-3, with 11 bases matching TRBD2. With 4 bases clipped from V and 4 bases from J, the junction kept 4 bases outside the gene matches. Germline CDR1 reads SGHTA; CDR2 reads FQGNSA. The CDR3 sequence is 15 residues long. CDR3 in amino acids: CASSSLAGAADTQYF. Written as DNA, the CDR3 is TGTGCCAGCAGCTCACTAGCGGGAGCGGCAGATACGCAGTATTTT.

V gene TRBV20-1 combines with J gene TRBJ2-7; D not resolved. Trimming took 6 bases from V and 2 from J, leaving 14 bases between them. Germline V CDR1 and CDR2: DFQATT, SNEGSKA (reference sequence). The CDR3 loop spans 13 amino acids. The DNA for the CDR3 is TGCAGTGCCGTCTTTTGGGGAACCTACGAGCAGTACTTC. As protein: CSAVFWGTYEQYF.

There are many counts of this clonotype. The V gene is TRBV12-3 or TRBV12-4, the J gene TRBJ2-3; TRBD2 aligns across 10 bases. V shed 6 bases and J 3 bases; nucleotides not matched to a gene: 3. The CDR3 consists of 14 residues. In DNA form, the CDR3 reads TGTGCCAGCAGGAGGACTAGCGGAACAGATACGCAGTATTTT. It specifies CASRRTSGTDTQYF.

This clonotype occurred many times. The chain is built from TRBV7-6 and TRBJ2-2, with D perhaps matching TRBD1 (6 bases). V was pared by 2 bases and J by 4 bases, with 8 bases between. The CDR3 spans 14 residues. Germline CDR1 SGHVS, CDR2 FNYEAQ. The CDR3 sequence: CASSLYRATGELFF. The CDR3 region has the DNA TGTGCCAGCAGCTTATACAGGGCCACCGGGGAGCTGTTTTTT.

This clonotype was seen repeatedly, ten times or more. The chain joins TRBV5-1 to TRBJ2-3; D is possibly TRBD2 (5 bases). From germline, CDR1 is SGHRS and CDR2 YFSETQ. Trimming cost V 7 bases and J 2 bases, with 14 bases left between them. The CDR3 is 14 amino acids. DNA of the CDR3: TGCGCCAGCGCCCAAGCGGATTACACAGATACGCAGTATTTT. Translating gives CASAQADYTDTQYF.

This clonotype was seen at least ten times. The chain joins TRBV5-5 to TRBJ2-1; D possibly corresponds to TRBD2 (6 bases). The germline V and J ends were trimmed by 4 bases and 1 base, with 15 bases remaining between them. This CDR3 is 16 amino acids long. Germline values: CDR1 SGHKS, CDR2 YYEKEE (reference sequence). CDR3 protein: CASSIGPAGSYNEQFF. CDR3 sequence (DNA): TGTGCCAGCAGCATCGGGCCGGCGGGATCCTACAATGAGCAGTTCTTC.

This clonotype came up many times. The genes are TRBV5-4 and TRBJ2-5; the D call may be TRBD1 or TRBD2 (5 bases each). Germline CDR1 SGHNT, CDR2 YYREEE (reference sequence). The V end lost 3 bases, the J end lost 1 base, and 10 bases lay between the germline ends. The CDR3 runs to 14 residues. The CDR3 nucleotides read TGTGCCAGCAGCTCCGGGACCTTCCAAGAGACCCAGTACTTC. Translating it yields CASSSGTFQETQYF. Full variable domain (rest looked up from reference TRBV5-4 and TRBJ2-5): ETGVTQSPTHLIKTRGQQVTLRCSSQSGHNTVSWYQQALGQGPQFIFQYYREEENGRGNFPPRFSGLQFPNYSSELNVNALELDDSALYLCASSSGTFQETQYFGPGTRLLVL.

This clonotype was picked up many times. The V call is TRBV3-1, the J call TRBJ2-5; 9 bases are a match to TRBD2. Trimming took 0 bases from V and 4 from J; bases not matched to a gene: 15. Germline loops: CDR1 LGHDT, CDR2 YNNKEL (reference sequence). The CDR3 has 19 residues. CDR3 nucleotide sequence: TGTGCCAGCAGCCAAGATCGTCTAGTCCTAGCGGGGAGTCGAGAGACCCAGTACTTC. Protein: CASSQDRLVLAGSRETQYF.

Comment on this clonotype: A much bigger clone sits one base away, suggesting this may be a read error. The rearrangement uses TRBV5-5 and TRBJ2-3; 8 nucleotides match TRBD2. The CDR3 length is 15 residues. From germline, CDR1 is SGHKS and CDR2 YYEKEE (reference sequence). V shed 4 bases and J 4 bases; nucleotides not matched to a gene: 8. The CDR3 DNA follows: TGTGCCAGCAGCCCCGGACTAGCCAACTCAGATACGCAGTATTTT. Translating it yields CASSPGLANSDTQYF.

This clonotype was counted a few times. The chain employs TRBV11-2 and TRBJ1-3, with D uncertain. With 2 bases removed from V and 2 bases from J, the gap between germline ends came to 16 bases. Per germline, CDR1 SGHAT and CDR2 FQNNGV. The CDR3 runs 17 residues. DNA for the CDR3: TGTGCCAGCAGCTTATGGGCGGGCCATCGGGCTGGAAACACCATATATTTT. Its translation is CASSLWAGHRAGNTIYF. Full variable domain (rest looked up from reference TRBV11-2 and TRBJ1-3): EAGVAQSPRYKIIEKRQSVAFWCNPISGHATLYWYQQILGQGPKLLIQFQNNGVVDDSQLPKDRFSAERLKGVDSTLKIQPAKLEDSAVYLCASSLWAGHRAGNTIYFGEGSWLTVV.

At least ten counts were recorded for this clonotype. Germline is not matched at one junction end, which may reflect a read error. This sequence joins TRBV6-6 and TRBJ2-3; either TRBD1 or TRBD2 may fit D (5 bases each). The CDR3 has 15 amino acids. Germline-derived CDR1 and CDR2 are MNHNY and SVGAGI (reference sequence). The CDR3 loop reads CASSDWTGGAETLYF. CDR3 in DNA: TGTGCCAGCAGTGATTGGACTGGGGGTGCAGAAACGCTGTATTTT.

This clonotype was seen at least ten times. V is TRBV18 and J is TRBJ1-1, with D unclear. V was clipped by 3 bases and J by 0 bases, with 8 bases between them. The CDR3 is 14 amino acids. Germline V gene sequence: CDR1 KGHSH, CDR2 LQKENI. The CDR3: CASSPKRLNTEAFF. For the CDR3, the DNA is TGTGCCAGCTCACCGAAGAGGCTGAACACTGAAGCTTTCTTT.

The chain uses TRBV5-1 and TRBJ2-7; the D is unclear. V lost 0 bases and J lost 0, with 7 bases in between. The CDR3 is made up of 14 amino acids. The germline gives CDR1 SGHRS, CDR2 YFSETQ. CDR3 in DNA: TGCGCCAGCAGCTTGGCCAAAGGCTCCTACGAGCAGTACTTC. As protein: CASSLAKGSYEQYF.

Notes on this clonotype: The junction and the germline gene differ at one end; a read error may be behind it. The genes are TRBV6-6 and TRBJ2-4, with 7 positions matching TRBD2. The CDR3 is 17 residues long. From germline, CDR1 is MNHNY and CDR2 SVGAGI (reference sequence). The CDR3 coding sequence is TGTGCCAGCGGTGATGCGGGGACTACTAACGGTCAAAACACCTTGTACTTT. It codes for CASGDAGTTNGQNTLYF.

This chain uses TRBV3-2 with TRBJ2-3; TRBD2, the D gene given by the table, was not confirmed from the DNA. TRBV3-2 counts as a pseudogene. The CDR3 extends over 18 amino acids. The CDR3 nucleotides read TGTGCCAGCAGGGCGGACAGGGCGACTAGCGGGAGAACAGATACGCAGTATTTT. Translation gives CASRADRATSGRTDTQYF.

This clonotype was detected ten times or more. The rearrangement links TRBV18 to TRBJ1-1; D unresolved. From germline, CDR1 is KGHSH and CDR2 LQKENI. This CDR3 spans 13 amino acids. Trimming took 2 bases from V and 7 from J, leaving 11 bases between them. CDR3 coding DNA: TGTGCCAGCTCACCAGGAATGAGAGTTGAAGCTTTCTTT. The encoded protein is CASSPGMRVEAFF.

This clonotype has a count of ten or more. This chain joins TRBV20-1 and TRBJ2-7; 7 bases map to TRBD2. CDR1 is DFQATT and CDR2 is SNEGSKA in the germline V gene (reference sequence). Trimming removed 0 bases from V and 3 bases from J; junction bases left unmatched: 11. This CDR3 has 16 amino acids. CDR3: CSARDLPAGLGYEQYF. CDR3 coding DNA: TGCAGTGCTAGAGATCTCCCAGCGGGACTGGGCTACGAGCAGTACTTC.

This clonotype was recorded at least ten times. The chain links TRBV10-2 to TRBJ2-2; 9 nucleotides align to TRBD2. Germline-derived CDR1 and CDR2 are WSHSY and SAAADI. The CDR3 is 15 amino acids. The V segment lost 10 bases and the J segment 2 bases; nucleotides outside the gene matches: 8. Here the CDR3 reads CATRQAGGNTGELFF. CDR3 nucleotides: TGCGCCACCCGACAAGCGGGGGGTAACACCGGGGAGCTGTTTTTT.

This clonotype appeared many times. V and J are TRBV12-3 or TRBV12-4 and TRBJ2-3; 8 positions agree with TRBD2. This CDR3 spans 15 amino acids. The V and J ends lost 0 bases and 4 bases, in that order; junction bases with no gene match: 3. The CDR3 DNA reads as TGTGCCAGCAGTTTAGCTAGCGGGATGGCAGATACGCAGTATTTT. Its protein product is CASSLASGMADTQYF.